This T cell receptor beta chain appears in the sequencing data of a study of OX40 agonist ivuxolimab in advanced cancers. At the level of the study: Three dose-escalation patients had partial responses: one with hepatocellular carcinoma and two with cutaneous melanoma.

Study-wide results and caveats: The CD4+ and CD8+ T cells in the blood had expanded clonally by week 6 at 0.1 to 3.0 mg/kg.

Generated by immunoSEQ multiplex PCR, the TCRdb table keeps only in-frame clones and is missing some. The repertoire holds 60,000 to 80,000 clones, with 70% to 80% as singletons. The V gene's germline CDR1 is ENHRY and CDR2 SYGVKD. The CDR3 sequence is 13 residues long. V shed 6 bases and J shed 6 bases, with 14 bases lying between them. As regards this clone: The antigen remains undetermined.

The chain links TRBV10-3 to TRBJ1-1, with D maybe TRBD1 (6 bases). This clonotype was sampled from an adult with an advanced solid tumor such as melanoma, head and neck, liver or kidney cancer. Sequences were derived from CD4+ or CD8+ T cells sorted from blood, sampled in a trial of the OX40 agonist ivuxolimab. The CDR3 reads CAIRDRDISEAFF. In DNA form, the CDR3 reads TGTGCCATCAGGGACCGGGACATCTCTGAAGCTTTCTTT.